The next 20 T cell receptor beta chains were all read from a single sample in a study of blood T cell repertoires in COVID-19. Sequencing used immunoSEQ multiplex PCR; TCRdb keeps in-frame clones, though not all of them. This sample has about 140,000 clones; under 85% occur once, and the top ten carry 1.6%. Sequences were obtained from peripheral blood. The receptors shown here come from a human donor in a cohort sampled during active COVID-19.

The V and J genes are TRBV6-6 and TRBJ1-5; D call uncertain. Looked up from germline, CDR1 is MNHNY and CDR2 is SVGAGI (reference sequence). The CDR3 has 13 amino acids. V dropped 7 bases and J dropped 4 bases, with 11 bases sitting between them. CDR3 DNA sequence: TGTGCCAGCAACCTAGAGGGAAATCAGCCCCAGCATTTT. This encodes CASNLEGNQPQHF.

The V call is TRBV30, the J call TRBJ1-2; 9 nucleotides line up with TRBD1. V lost 4 bases, J lost 4 bases, and 13 bases stayed unmatched. This CDR3 region has 16 residues. Per the germline V gene, CDR1 is GTSNPN and CDR2 is SVGIG (reference sequence). The CDR3 loop reads CAWKIRGTGTRYGYTF. The CDR3 DNA sequence: TGTGCCTGGAAAATTAGGGGGACAGGGACACGCTATGGCTACACCTTC.

The rearrangement joins TRBV25-1 to TRBJ2-7; tentative D call: TRBD1 (5 bases). With 0 bases removed from V and 3 bases from J, the gap between germline ends came to 15 bases. Germline CDR1 MGHDK, CDR2 SYGVNS. The CDR3 is 16 amino acids. As DNA, the CDR3 is TGTGCCAGCAGTGAATATATAAGGGGCAGAGACTACGAGCAGTACTTC. Residues: CASSEYIRGRDYEQYF.

V usage is TRBV27 and J usage is TRBJ2-5; the D is unclear. Trimming shortened V by 4 bases and J by 7 bases, and 7 bases separated the two germline ends. The CDR3 covers 11 residues. CDR1 and CDR2 from the germline V gene are MNHEY and SMNVEV (reference sequence). CDR3 bases: TGTGCCAGCAGTTACTCCGGGACCCAGTACTTC. As protein: CASSYSGTQYF.

V is TRBV7-2 and J is TRBJ2-5; the match to TRBD1 covers 9 bases. The CDR3 has 16 amino acids. Per the germline V gene, CDR1 is SGHTA and CDR2 is FQGNSA. With 3 bases clipped from V and 6 bases from J, the junction kept 11 bases outside the gene matches. The CDR3 spells CASSFFGTGIVKTQYF. The CDR3 DNA sequence: TGTGCCAGCAGCTTTTTTGGGACAGGGATTGTGAAGACCCAGTACTTC.

V is TRBV6-5 and J is TRBJ1-1; D not certain. The V gene lost 5 bases and the J gene lost 8 bases, with 12 bases spanning the gap. Per germline, CDR1 MNHEY and CDR2 SVGAGI. The CDR3 is made up of 12 amino acids. CDR3 DNA: TGTGCCAGCAGTCCGTGGGGAGGGGAAGCTTTCTTT. This translates into CASSPWGGEAFF.

The chain couples TRBV11-2 to TRBJ2-7; D uncertain. The ends were cut back, 5 bases at V and 10 bases at J, with 15 bases in the middle. The CDR3 consists of 12 residues. CDR1 is SGHAT and CDR2 is FQNNGV in the germline V gene. Here the CDR3 reads CASSRQRNEQYF. Here the CDR3 DNA reads TGTGCCAGCAGCAGGCAGAGGAATGAACAGTACTTC.

This sequence joins TRBV19 and TRBJ2-1, with 10 bases identical to TRBD2. The CDR3 is made up of 16 amino acids. Germline CDR1 reads LNHDA; CDR2 reads SQIVND (reference sequence). Losses at the gene ends were 1 base for V and 4 bases for J; bases not matched to a gene: 4. The CDR3 bases are TGTGCCAGTAGTATAGCGGCTAGCGGGAGATACAATGAGCAGTTCTTC. This encodes CASSIAASGRYNEQFF.

The rearrangement links TRBV5-1 to TRBJ1-2; 7 bases fit TRBD1. This CDR3 is built from 17 residues. CDR1 is SGHRS, CDR2 YFSETQ, per germline. J was trimmed by 0 bases and V by 2 bases; bases with no gene match: 10. The CDR3 nucleotides read TGCGCCAGCAGCTTACTATTCGGGACAGACTCTAACTATGGCTACACCTTC. Translation gives CASSLLFGTDSNYGYTF.

The chain couples TRBV28 to TRBJ2-7; TRBD2 agrees at 9 bases. The CDR3 runs to 15 residues. With V trimmed by 6 bases and J by 2 bases, 8 bases remained unmatched. Germline V CDR1 and CDR2: MDHEN, SYDVKM. CDR3 protein: CASRSTGLAPYEQYF. CDR3 in DNA: TGTGCCAGCAGATCAACGGGACTAGCACCCTACGAGCAGTACTTC.

The chain is built from TRBV7-9 and TRBJ2-1; D gene unclear. The CDR3 sequence is 13 residues long. V was clipped by 1 base and J by 8 bases, with 9 bases between them. Germline V gene sequence: CDR1 SEHNR, CDR2 FQNEAQ (reference sequence). The CDR3 sequence is CASSLGILDEQFF. The CDR3 coding sequence is TGTGCCAGCAGCTTAGGAATTTTAGATGAGCAGTTCTTC.

The chain recombines TRBV4-1 with TRBJ1-2; TRBD1 aligns across 9 bases. The germline V gene has CDR1 MGHRA and CDR2 YSYEKL. This CDR3 comprises 14 residues. The trim removed 6 bases at V and 4 bases at J, leaving 6 bases unmatched. The CDR3 nucleotides are TGCGCCAGCAGTCAAATGGACAGGGGCTATGGCTACACCTTC. Residues: CASSQMDRGYGYTF.

This chain links TRBV15 with TRBJ1-2; 12 bases map to TRBD1. The V segment lost 0 bases and the J segment 8 bases; nucleotides outside the gene matches: 10. This CDR3 is 17 amino acids long. Germline V CDR1 and CDR2: LNHNV, YYDKDF (reference sequence). The CDR3 DNA reads TGTGCCACCAGCAGAGATCATTCCGGGACAGGGGGCCGGGGCTACACCTTC. This sequence encodes CATSRDHSGTGGRGYTF.

The chain couples TRBV19 to TRBJ2-1; D perhaps matches TRBD2 (5 bases). Germline V gene data show CDR1 as LNHDA and CDR2 as SQIVND (reference sequence). The CDR3 is made up of 15 amino acids. Trimming took off 8 bases at V and 0 bases at J, with 14 bases between the two ends. The CDR3 DNA reads as TGTGCCAGTCAGAGGGCATCGGCCTCCTACAATGAGCAGTTCTTC. Translation gives CASQRASASYNEQFF.

The chain couples TRBV12-5 to TRBJ2-7, with 13 bases identical to TRBD2. J lost 3 bases, V lost 7 bases, and 6 bases had no gene match. Germline CDR1 LGHNT, CDR2 FRNRAP. The CDR3 runs to 15 residues. The CDR3 nucleotides read TGTGCTAGTGCCTCCGGACTAGCGGGAGTCTACGAGCAGTACTTC. Its protein is CASASGLAGVYEQYF.

The J gene is TRBJ2-7, the V gene TRBV5-1; 8 bases map to TRBD2. Germline lookup yields CDR1 SGHRS and CDR2 YFSETQ. Trimming cost V 4 bases and J 6 bases; bases outside gene matches: 6. This CDR3 has 13 amino acids. This CDR3 reads CASSRDGGGEQYF. CDR3 DNA: TGCGCCAGCAGCCGGGACGGGGGGGGCGAGCAGTACTTC.

This clone has just one count. The chain employs TRBV6-5 and TRBJ2-3, with TRBD2 identical over 7 bases. CDR1 and CDR2 (germline): MNHEY, SVGAGI. Losses at the gene ends were 6 bases for V and 6 bases for J; bases not matched to a gene: 12. This CDR3 has 15 residues. The CDR3 sequence is CASRSFRAGSDTQYF. CDR3 nucleotide sequence: TGTGCCAGCAGATCTTTTCGAGCGGGGTCGGATACGCAGTATTTT.

The genes are TRBV5-1 and TRBJ2-7, with D maybe TRBD1 (6 bases). Germline CDR1 is SGHRS and CDR2 is YFSETQ. V shed 2 bases and J shed 5 bases, with 8 bases lying between them. The CDR3 is 12 residues long. CDR3 sequence (DNA): TGCGCCAGCAGCTTAAGACAGGACGAGCAGTACTTC. Encoded protein: CASSLRQDEQYF.

This chain joins TRBV7-8 and TRBJ2-7, with D unclear. The CDR3 runs to 16 residues. Trimming took off 3 bases at V and 0 bases at J, with 15 bases between the two ends. Germline-derived CDR1 and CDR2 are SGHVS and FQNEAQ. CDR3 amino acids: CASSFLNPSSSYEQYF. In nucleotides, the CDR3 is TGTGCCAGCAGCTTTCTCAACCCCTCGAGCTCCTACGAGCAGTACTTC.

This CDR3 is CASSDQTATNEKLFF. The CDR3, as DNA: TGTGCCAGCAGCGATCAGACAGCAACTAATGAAAAACTGTTTTTT. The chain combines TRBV13 with TRBJ1-4, with D possibly being TRBD1 (5 bases). CDR1 PRHDT and CDR2 FYEKMQ come from the germline V gene (reference sequence). The V gene lost 5 bases and the J gene lost 0 bases, with 10 bases spanning the gap. The CDR3 is made up of 15 amino acids.